This T cell receptor (beta chain) was captured by sequencing in a study of tumor-infiltrating lymphocytes in localized non-small cell lung cancer. Using immunoSEQ multiplex PCR, the repertoire was profiled, and TCRdb retains in-frame clones only, with some absent. This table has 7,000 to 9,500 clones, over 75% appearing once. This clone was seen once. Its antigen remains unidentified. Study-level findings and limits: Not all patients were TCR sequenced, owing to tissue quantity. Immunotypes IM1 and IM2 had similar TCR-derived T-cell fractions. Different pieces of the same tissue were used for each assay.

V lost 1 base, J lost 3 bases, and 2 bases stayed unmatched. This CDR3 comprises 13 residues. CDR1 and CDR2 from the germline V gene are GTSNPN and SVGIG (reference sequence). This clonotype originated in a human donor with non-small cell lung cancer. The sequenced sample was lung tumor tissue. The chain uses TRBV30 and TRBJ2-7; 8 bases map to TRBD2. The CDR3 DNA reads TGTGCCTGGAGTGCGGGGGGGGGCTACGAGCAGTACTTC. This translates into CAWSAGGGYEQYF.